This entry lists 22 T cell receptor beta chains sequenced from one sample in a study of shared clonotypes between healthy human individuals. The method was immunoSEQ multiplex PCR; TCRdb's version includes in-frame clones alone and lacks a portion of them. The sample has nearly 2 million clones, less than 95% seen once; the top ten hold less than 1.5%. As defined, naive CD8 cells were CD45RO-negative and positively selected for CCR7, with terminally differentiated effector memory CD45RA+ cells excluded. The source material was naive CD8+ T cells sorted from blood. The origin of the receptors is a man younger than 35 in good health.

For this clone: Other DNA sequences in the same sample also yield this CDR3. The chain uses TRBV28 and TRBJ2-7; D may be TRBD1 (6 bases). Trimming cost V 3 bases and J 5 bases, with 8 bases left between them. The CDR3 is 12 amino acids. From germline, CDR1 is MDHEN and CDR2 SYDVKM. CDR3 sequence: CASSLAGDEQYF. The CDR3, as DNA: TGTGCCAGCAGTTTGGCAGGGGACGAGCAGTACTTC.

The V and J genes are TRBV11-2 and TRBJ2-4, with D uncertain. Trimming removed 3 bases from V and 0 bases from J, with 6 bases in between. Germline V lookup: CDR1 SGHAT, CDR2 FQNNGV. This CDR3 is built from 14 residues. The CDR3, as DNA: TGTGCCAGCAGCTTGTCCAGAGCCAAAAACATTCAGTACTTC. Its translation is CASSLSRAKNIQYF.

This sequence joins TRBV30 and TRBJ2-1; weak D call: TRBD1 (5 bases). The V gene's germline CDR1 is GTSNPN and CDR2 SVGIG (reference sequence). There are 13 residues in the CDR3. The V and J ends lost 2 bases and 2 bases respectively, with 7 bases between them. For the CDR3, the DNA is TGTGCCTGGAGTCAGGGAACCTACAATGAGCAGTTCTTC. Amino acids: CAWSQGTYNEQFF.

V gene TRBV7-2 combines with J gene TRBJ2-7; 7 bases align to TRBD2. The germline gives CDR1 SGHTA, CDR2 FQGNSA. The V segment lost 0 bases and the J segment 2 bases; nucleotides outside the gene matches: 4. This CDR3 has 15 residues. CDR3 in amino acids: CASSLAGGSTYEQYF. As DNA, the CDR3 is TGTGCCAGCAGCTTAGCCGGGGGGTCCACCTACGAGCAGTACTTC.

This rearrangement joins TRBV10-2 to TRBJ2-5, with 10 bases matching TRBD2. The germline CDR1 and CDR2 sequences are WSHSY and SAAADI. Trimming cost V 6 bases and J 5 bases; bases outside gene matches: 9. CDR3 size: 15 residues. DNA for the CDR3: TGCGCCAGCAGCGAAGCGGGAGGGCCTGGGGAGACCCAGTACTTC. It is translated as CASSEAGGPGETQYF.

The chain uses TRBV5-1 and TRBJ1-4; D possibly corresponds to TRBD1 (6 bases). V shed 4 bases and J shed 8 bases, with 18 bases lying between them. Germline V lookup: CDR1 SGHRS, CDR2 YFSETQ. CDR3 length: 15 residues. CDR3 region: CASSPRGGIGEKLFF. The CDR3 nucleotides read TGCGCCAGCAGCCCGCGGGGGGGCATCGGAGAAAAACTGTTTTTT. Drawing the rest from reference TRBV5-1 and TRBJ1-4, the complete variable domain is KAGVTQTPRYLIKTRGQQVTLSCSPISGHRSVSWYQQTPGQGLQFLFEYFSETQRNKGNFPGRFSGRQFSNSRSEMNVSTLELGDSALYLCASSPRGGIGEKLFFGSGTQLSVL.

The genes are TRBV5-6 and TRBJ1-1; D gene ambiguous. V lost 4 bases and J lost 1, with 8 bases in between. The CDR3 extends over 13 amino acids. CDR1 is SGHDT, CDR2 YYEEEE, per germline. CDR3 DNA sequence: TGTGCCAGCAGCCTCGATCAGAACACTGAAGCTTTCTTT. Translating it yields CASSLDQNTEAFF.

The chain uses TRBV6-1 and TRBJ2-1; either TRBD1 or TRBD2 may fit D (6 bases each). This CDR3 is 15 amino acids long. V was trimmed by 1 base and J by 4 bases, leaving 11 bases between them. Germline CDR1 reads MNHNS; CDR2 reads SASEGT. In DNA form, the CDR3 reads TGTGCCAGCAGTGAAGGTCAGGGGAGGTACAATGAGCAGTTCTTC. Its translation is CASSEGQGRYNEQFF.

This clone was recorded only once. The V gene is TRBV28, the J gene TRBJ1-5, with D possibly being TRBD1 (5 bases). With 6 bases removed from V and 6 bases from J, the gap between germline ends came to 15 bases. Germline V gene sequence: CDR1 MDHEN, CDR2 SYDVKM. The CDR3 has 14 residues. The CDR3 nucleotides read TGTGCCAGCAGCCCACTATGGGGGTCTCAGCCCCAGCATTTT. Amino acids: CASSPLWGSQPQHF.

With regard to this clone: Other DNA sequences in the same sample also yield this CDR3. This chain joins TRBV9 and TRBJ2-7, with 7 bases that match TRBD2. Trimming cost V 0 bases and J 3 bases; bases outside gene matches: 3. CDR1 is SGDLS and CDR2 is YYNGEE in the germline V gene. There are 14 residues in the CDR3. CDR3 amino acids: CASSVGLADYEQYF. For the CDR3, the DNA is TGTGCCAGCAGCGTAGGACTAGCAGACTACGAGCAGTACTTC. Variable domain in full (rest from reference TRBV9 and TRBJ2-7): DSGVTQTPKHLITATGQRVTLRCSPRSGDLSVYWYQQSLDQGLQFLIQYYNGEERAKGNILERFSAQQFPDLHSELNLSSLELGDSALYFCASSVGLADYEQYFGPGTRLTVT.

The chain employs TRBV4-1 and TRBJ1-1; tentatively, D is TRBD1 (6 bases). With 0 bases removed from V and 3 bases from J, the gap between germline ends came to 14 bases. The germline CDR1 and CDR2 sequences are MGHRA and YSYEKL. The CDR3 covers 16 residues. CDR3 in DNA: TGCGCCAGCAGCCAAGATGAGGGACACATCGACACTGAAGCTTTCTTT. Protein sequence: CASSQDEGHIDTEAFF.

This clone was detected only a few times. It may be a read error: a sequence one base away is much more abundant. The sample contains more than one DNA sequence encoding this CDR3. This rearrangement joins TRBV13 to TRBJ1-1; no firm D call. V lost 0 bases, J lost 1 base, and 3 bases lay in between. The CDR3 extends over 13 amino acids. Germline values: CDR1 PRHDT, CDR2 FYEKMQ (reference sequence). CDR3 DNA sequence: TGTGCCAGCAGCTTAGGCGGGAACACTGAAGCTTTCTTT. This translates into CASSLGGNTEAFF.

The chain recombines TRBV6-1 with TRBJ1-1, with 7 bases matching TRBD1. CDR1 is MNHNS and CDR2 is SASEGT in the germline V gene. V gave up 10 bases and J gave up 4 bases; unmatched junction bases: 9. There are 13 residues in the CDR3. CDR3 DNA sequence: TGTGCCATCCAGACAGGGTCAAGCACTGAAGCTTTCTTT. It specifies CAIQTGSSTEAFF.

Note on this clone: The sample contains more than one DNA sequence encoding this CDR3. This chain links TRBV27 with TRBJ2-3; D is unresolved. From germline, CDR1 is MNHEY and CDR2 SMNVEV (reference sequence). The V end lost 2 bases, the J end lost 0 bases, and 6 bases lay between the germline ends. The CDR3 runs to 14 residues. Written as DNA, the CDR3 is TGTGCCAGCAGTTTAGGCGGAAGCACAGATACGCAGTATTTT. Translating it yields CASSLGGSTDTQYF.

The CDR3 region is CASSLERHGYTF. CDR3 nucleotide sequence: TGTGCCAGCAGCTTGGAAAGACATGGCTACACCTTC. V and J are TRBV5-6 and TRBJ1-2; D is ambiguous. V lost 0 bases, J lost 6 bases, and 6 bases lay in between. The V gene's germline CDR1 is SGHDT and CDR2 YYEEEE. The CDR3 length is 12 residues.

The rearrangement uses TRBV27 and TRBJ2-3; 9 bases map to TRBD2. V dropped 7 bases and J dropped 3; count of bases not matched to a gene: 8. This CDR3 is 15 amino acids long. CDR1 is MNHEY and CDR2 is SMNVEV in the germline V gene (reference sequence). The CDR3 nucleotides are TGTGCCAGCAAAATGGCGGGGGGGCCGACAGATACGCAGTATTTT. It translates to CASKMAGGPTDTQYF.

The chain joins TRBV10-3 to TRBJ2-7; TRBD1 might be the D (6 bases). Deletions cut 4 bases from V and 7 bases from J, with 14 bases between. The CDR3 runs 13 residues. Germline V gives CDR1 ENHRY, CDR2 SYGVKD. This chain's CDR3 is CAISGGLASEQYF. The CDR3 DNA reads as TGTGCCATCAGTGGGGGGCTAGCTTCTGAGCAGTACTTC.

The chain recombines TRBV2 with TRBJ1-1; perhaps TRBD1 as D (5 bases). This CDR3 has 13 residues. The germline V and J ends were trimmed by 6 bases and 1 base, with 9 bases remaining between them. The germline V gene has CDR1 SNHLY and CDR2 FYNNEI. CDR3 amino acids: CASRLGGNTEAFF. The CDR3 coding sequence is TGTGCCAGCAGGCTGGGGGGGAACACTGAAGCTTTCTTT.

This chain joins TRBV28 and TRBJ1-5, with no clear D. Germline assignment: CDR1 MDHEN and CDR2 SYDVKM. This CDR3 is built from 14 residues. V was pared by 1 base and J by 7 bases, with 11 bases between. CDR3 DNA: TGTGCCAGCAGTTTATTAGGGTTGGGGCAGCCCCAGCATTTT. The encoded protein is CASSLLGLGQPQHF.

The chain links TRBV29-1 to TRBJ2-3, with 10 bases identical to TRBD2. Germline CDR1 reads SQVTM; CDR2 reads ANQGSEA. Germline trimming cut 1 base from V and 4 bases from J; bases unmatched to any gene: 20. This CDR3 region has 20 residues. CDR3: CSVEGESTSGPVRTADTQYF. CDR3 in DNA: TGCAGCGTTGAAGGCGAATCGACTAGCGGGCCCGTGAGGACAGCAGATACGCAGTATTTT.

The chain carries TRBV7-9 and TRBJ1-2, with 7 nucleotides matching TRBD1. Unmatched junction bases numbered 11, after V lost 4 bases and J lost 6 bases. CDR3 size: 15 residues. Germline lookup yields CDR1 SEHNR and CDR2 FQNEAQ (reference sequence). DNA for the CDR3: TGTGCCAGCAGCTCGGGACAGCTAGAGGTAGATGGCTACACCTTC. Translation gives CASSSGQLEVDGYTF.

The chain joins TRBV5-6 to TRBJ2-5; the D gene is possibly TRBD1 (7 bases). The CDR3 is 14 amino acids. V lost 0 bases, J lost 5 bases, and 11 bases lay in between. Germline CDR1 SGHDT, CDR2 YYEEEE. This chain's CDR3 is CASSLEQGGETQYF. DNA of the CDR3: TGTGCCAGCAGCTTGGAGCAGGGGGGTGAGACCCAGTACTTC.